This T cell receptor beta chain emerged from a study of response to subunit inactivated influenza vaccine. Each CDR3 protein gets one entry after TCRdb re-called the RT-PCR reads with MiXCR. The repertoire consists of 710,000 or so distinct CDR3 sequences, with 15% to 18% occurring once and the leading ten covering approximately 10%. Study conclusions and caveats: Only a handful of new T cells, the authors suggested, are recruited with each seasonal influenza vaccination.

This clonotype was picked up a small number of times. Its antigen is not identified. This CDR3 spans 13 amino acids. V lost 5 bases and J lost 5, with 10 bases in between. The germline gives CDR1 SGHVS, CDR2 FQNEAQ. This receptor was obtained from a man in his forties or fifties who received an inactivated influenza vaccine. This material consisted of PBMCs from blood, taken 12 days after vaccination. V is TRBV7-8 and J is TRBJ2-1; D may be TRBD2 (6 bases). The CDR3 loop is CASSATRNNEQFF. The CDR3 bases are TGTGCCAGCAGCGCGACTAGGAACAATGAGCAGTTCTTC. Filled out from reference TRBV7-8 and TRBJ2-1, the complete variable domain reads GAGVSQSPRYKVAKRGQDVALRCDPISGHVSLFWYQQALGQGPEFLTYFQNEAQLDKSGLPSDRFFAERPEGSVSTLKIQRTQQEDSAVYLCASSATRNNEQFFGPGTRLTVL.